This TCR beta chain was identified during a study of radiotherapy plus CTLA-4 blockade in lung cancer. Study details: Among all patients, 15% to 20% showed objective responses, while roughly 31% had disease control.

The study treated chemo-refractory metastatic non-small-cell lung cancer patients with focal radiation plus ipilimumab CTLA-4 blockade. This clone is a singleton in its sample. Its antigen is undetermined. Germline loops: CDR1 SGHTA, CDR2 FQGNSA. The CDR3 length is 15 residues. V lost 4 bases and J lost 3, with 13 bases in between. Clones were sequenced by immunoSEQ multiplex PCR, and TCRdb holds only the in-frame ones, with some missing. The profile shows roughly 88,000 clones, about four fifths of them singletons. Whole-study results and caveats: Early clonal dynamics of blood T cells, together with interferon-beta, were reported as the best response predictor.

This TCR was recovered from a human donor with non-small cell lung cancer who had stable disease on radiotherapy plus ipilimumab. Sequences were derived from peripheral blood, sampled from a patient treated with radiotherapy plus ipilimumab. The chain recombines TRBV7-2 with TRBJ1-5, with a tentative D call TRBD1 (5 bases). Written as DNA, the CDR3 is TGTGCCAGCAGCTCCGGGACTGTCTCCAATCAGCCCCAGCATTTT. Protein: CASSSGTVSNQPQHF. The full variable domain, rest sourced from reference TRBV7-2 and TRBJ1-5, is GAGVSQSPSNKVTEKGKDVELRCDPISGHTALYWYRQSLGQGLEFLIYFQGNSAPDKSGLPSDRFSAERTGGSVSTLTIQRTQQEDSAVYLCASSSGTVSNQPQHFGDGTRLSIL.